This is a list of T cell receptor beta chains from one sample in a study of technical replicates of blood from a handful of donors. Profiling relied on immunoSEQ multiplex PCR, and the TCRdb table lists in-frame clones only, not all of them. Here the sample spans 82,000 or so clones, over 95% being singletons. The sample consisted of T cells isolated from PBMCs. The receptors were gathered from a human donor in good health. Each CDR3 is given with its conserved first and last residue. The D gene is left open where the match is weak. Rows give clone size only sometimes, using once, few, many, or a class for an expanded clone.

.,TRBJ1-4,TRBV7-9,12,.,TGTGCCAGCAGCTTAGGGGACACGTTAAGGTTTTTT,CASSLGDTLRFF
.,TRBJ2-3,TRBV7-9,14,.,TGTGCCAGCAGCGTAGGACAGAGCACAGATACGCAGTATTTT,CASSVGQSTDTQYF
TRBD1,TRBJ2-7,TRBV7-8,14,.,TGTGCCAGCGCCTATACACAGGGGTACTACGAGCAGTACTTC,CASAYTQGYYEQYF
.,TRBJ1-1,TRBV5-4,15,once,TGTGCCAGCAGCTTGCTTCTAAATATGAACACTGAAGCTTTCTTT,CASSLLLNMNTEAFF
.,TRBJ1-1,TRBV19,13,.,TGTGCCAGTGGTGGGCAGATGAACACTGAAGCTTTCTTT,CASGGQMNTEAFF
TRBD2,TRBJ2-7,TRBV11-3,13,.,TGTGCCAGCAGCTTAGGCGGGAGAGGCGAGCAGTACTTC,CASSLGGRGEQYF
.,TRBJ1-2,TRBV6-5,14,once,TGTGCCAGCAGCAACTCCCAGACAGTCTATGGCTACACCTTC,CASSNSQTVYGYTF
.,TRBJ1-1,TRBV7-2,14,.,TGTGCCAGCAGCTTGGTACCGGGGAACACTGAAGCTTTCTTT,CASSLVPGNTEAFF
TRBD2,TRBJ2-3,TRBV5-4,15,.,TGTGCCAGCAGCCGACTAGCTAATAAGGAAGATACGCAGTATTTT,CASSRLANKEDTQYF
TRBD1,TRBJ1-2,TRBV7-2,15,.,TGTGCCAGCAGCTCTAGACCCGGGACAGTCTATGGCTACACCTTC,CASSSRPGTVYGYTF
.,TRBJ2-3,TRBV2,12,.,TGTGCCAGCAACTGGAGGCCAGATACGCAGTATTTT,CASNWRPDTQYF
.,TRBJ1-2,TRBV2,13,.,TGTGCCAGCAGTGAACTCTACGCTTTTGGCTACACCTTC,CASSELYAFGYTF
TRBD2,TRBJ2-3,TRBV15,19,.,TGTGCCACCAGCACTAATAAGTCATGGACTAGTTGGGGGAGGGATACGCAGTATTTT,CATSTNKSWTSWGRDTQYF
.,TRBJ2-7,TRBV4-2,15,once,TGTGCCAGCAGCCATCGCGGACTTAGCCCCTACGAGCAGTACTTC,CASSHRGLSPYEQYF
TRBD1,TRBJ1-1,TRBV18,15,once,TGTGCCAGCTCACCAAAGTCGACAGGGCTCGCTGAAGCTTTCTTT,CASSPKSTGLAEAFF
.,TRBJ2-1,TRBV6-6,13,.,TGTGCCAGCAAACCGGGAATTTACAATGAGCAGTTCTTC,CASKPGIYNEQFF
.,TRBJ2-3,TRBV6-1,14,once,TGTGCCAGCAGTGAAGGGAGGTTCACAGATACGCAGTATTTT,CASSEGRFTDTQYF
.,TRBJ2-5,TRBV14,15,.,TGTGCCAGCAGCCAAGACCTATTCCCTTTAGAGACCCAGTACTTC,CASSQDLFPLETQYF
TRBD2,TRBJ2-3,TRBV30,13,.,TGTGCCTGGACTAGCGGGAGCCCAGATACGCAGTATTTT,CAWTSGSPDTQYF
.,TRBJ1-1,TRBV29-1,12,.,TGCAGCGTTGAAACGGGGAACACTGAAGCTTTCTTT,CSVETGNTEAFF
.,TRBJ1-1,TRBV19,13,.,TGTGCCAGTAGAGACCTAGAGGAGACTGAAGCTTTCTTT,CASRDLEETEAFF
.,TRBJ2-7,TRBV2,10,.,TGTGCCAGCGGCAACTACGAGCAGTACTTC,CASGNYEQYF
.,TRBJ2-3,TRBV11-1,13,.,TGTGCCAGCAGCTTTTTTTCGACAGATACGCAGTATTTT,CASSFFSTDTQYF
.,TRBJ1-2,TRBV13,13,.,TGTGCCAGCAGCTTATCAATTAACTATGGCTACACCTTC,CASSLSINYGYTF
TRBD2,TRBJ2-1,TRBV30,16,.,TGTGCCTGGAGTGTGGTCGGGACTAGCGGATACAATGAGCAGTTCTTC,CAWSVVGTSGYNEQFF
.,TRBJ1-5,TRBV21-1,14,.,TGTGCCAGCAGCAAATCGCGACAGAATCAGCCCCAGCATTTT,CASSKSRQNQPQHF
.,TRBJ1-5,TRBV19,12,.,TGTGCCAGTAGTATAAGTAGCCAGCCCCAGCATTTT,CASSISSQPQHF
.,TRBJ1-4,TRBV5-8,15,.,TGTGCCAGCAGCTTGGGAGGACAGTCTAATGAAAAACTGTTTTTT,CASSLGGQSNEKLFF
TRBD2,TRBJ2-1,TRBV19,17,.,TGTGCCAGTAGTACCAGACTAGCGGGAGAGACTCACAATGAGCAGTTCTTC,CASSTRLAGETHNEQFF
TRBD1,TRBJ2-1,TRBV9,16,.,TGTGCCAGCAGCGATCATCGGGACAGTTTAAGCCATGAGCAGTTCTTC,CASSDHRDSLSHEQFF
TRBD1,TRBJ1-5,TRBV18,16,.,TGTGCCAGCTCACCCCCCGGGACAGGGGTGGGACAGCCCCAGCATTTT,CASSPPGTGVGQPQHF
.,TRBJ1-4,TRBV28,15,.,TGTGCCAGCAGTTTAAATGAGGGTAGTGGGGAAAAACTGTTTTTT,CASSLNEGSGEKLFF
TRBD2,TRBJ2-3,TRBV4-3,17,.,TGCGCCAGCAGCCAGTCCTTTCTAGCGGGACTTTCAGATACGCAGTATTTT,CASSQSFLAGLSDTQYF
TRBD2,TRBJ2-7,TRBV13,13,.,TGTGCCACTAGCGGGCCTCCCCTCTACGAGCAGTACTTC,CATSGPPLYEQYF
TRBD2,TRBJ2-3,TRBV5-1,15,.,TGCGCCAGCAGACCTCTAGCGGGAGGGATAGATACGCAGTATTTT,CASRPLAGGIDTQYF
TRBD2,TRBJ2-1,TRBV6-5,16,.,TGTGCCAGCAGTTACTCCCCGGGAGGACCCTACAATGAGCAGTTCTTC,CASSYSPGGPYNEQFF
.,TRBJ2-5,TRBV6-1,14,.,TGTGCCAGCAGTATAGGACTGTTGGGAGAGACCCAGTACTTC,CASSIGLLGETQYF
TRBD1,TRBJ2-7,TRBV25-1,17,.,TGTGCCAGCAGTGCTTCCATCGCGAGGGGGCTTTTTTACGAGCAGTACTTC,CASSASIARGLFYEQYF
TRBD2,TRBJ2-1,TRBV10-3,18,.,TGTGCCATCAGTGAGTCGACTGGGACTAGCGAAAAGAGGTGGGAGCAGTTCTTC,CAISESTGTSEKRWEQFF
.,TRBJ2-7,TRBV11-1,15,.,TGTGCCAGCAGCTTTGGAGGACTGACTACCTACGAGCAGTACTTC,CASSFGGLTTYEQYF
.,TRBJ2-7,TRBV10-1,17,.,TGCGCCAGCAGTGAGTCAGGCGATTTAGCGGACGGCCACGAGCAGTACTTC,CASSESGDLADGHEQYF
TRBD1,TRBJ2-3,TRBV7-8,14,.,TGTGCCAGCAGCCAACGGACAGGGGCAGATACGCAGTATTTT,CASSQRTGADTQYF
TRBD1,TRBJ1-5,TRBV2,16,.,TGTGCCAGCAGTGGGTTGGGGACAGGGGGAAATCAGCCCCAGCATTTT,CASSGLGTGGNQPQHF
.,TRBJ2-5,TRBV10-2,14,.,TGCGCCAGCAGGCCAACAGGGAGAGACGAGACCCAGTACTTC,CASRPTGRDETQYF
.,TRBJ2-1,TRBV6-1,15,.,TGTGCCAGCAGTGAATTAATCCTAGTTCCCCATGAGCAGTTCTTC,CASSELILVPHEQFF
TRBD1,TRBJ1-2,TRBV9,13,.,TGTGCCAGCAGCGTTGCGACAGGGGATGGCTACACCTTC,CASSVATGDGYTF
.,TRBJ1-4,TRBV9,15,.,TGTGCCAGCAGCACATCGGACAGCTCTACTGAAAAACTGTTTTTT,CASSTSDSSTEKLFF
TRBD1,TRBJ1-1,TRBV5-4,15,.,TGTGCCAGCAGCCCCGGCACCCGGGACAGCTTAGAAGCTTTCTTT,CASSPGTRDSLEAFF
.,TRBJ2-4,TRBV7-3,13,.,TGTGCCAGCAGCGGGACACTCCAGGGCATTCAGTACTTC,CASSGTLQGIQYF
TRBD2,TRBJ2-1,TRBV5-1,14,.,TGCGCCAGCTCCCGACCGGGACTAGCCTATGAGCAGTTCTTC,CASSRPGLAYEQFF
.,TRBJ2-2,TRBV5-1,15,.,TGCGCCAGCTCACAAGTGCGGTCCCGAGCCGGGGAGCTGTTTTTT,CASSQVRSRAGELFF
.,TRBJ2-5,TRBV30,13,.,TGTGCCTGGAGCACGATCGGGGGAGAGACCCAGTACTTC,CAWSTIGGETQYF
.,TRBJ2-1,TRBV7-8,15,.,TGTGCCAGCAGCTTCAAGCGGAGCTCCTACAATGAGCAGTTCTTC,CASSFKRSSYNEQFF
.,TRBJ1-5,TRBV30,13,once,TGTGCCTGGAGCACAGGGAGCAATCAGCCCCAGCATTTT,CAWSTGSNQPQHF
.,TRBJ1-2,TRBV25-1,13,.,TGTGCCAGCAGTGAATATTCGGGTTATGGCTACACCTTC,CASSEYSGYGYTF
.,TRBJ1-1,TRBV30,14,few,TGTGCCTGGAGTGTAGTCCAGGTTGACACTGAAGCTTTCTTT,CAWSVVQVDTEAFF
.,TRBJ1-2,TRBV28,13,.,TGTGCCAGCAGAAGGAGCGCTAACTATGGCTACACCTTC,CASRRSANYGYTF